This T cell receptor (beta chain) appears in the sequencing data of a study of shared clonotypes between healthy human individuals. Broader study findings: Among a few donors, approximately 5% of naive CD4 clonotypes were found in common.

Clones were read by immunoSEQ multiplex PCR, and TCRdb kept only the in-frame ones, dropping some. Counted here are about 230,000 clones, 65% to 70% occurring once; the ten biggest clones make up more than 9.5%. Turning to this clone: Antigen unknown.

The germline CDR1 and CDR2 sequences are SGHVS and FNYEAQ. V was trimmed by 6 bases and J by 7 bases, leaving 9 bases between them. This CDR3 spans 12 amino acids. Each of the donors was a healthy adult who was HIV-negative and had not had a recent acute infection or vaccination. CD4+ cells yielded CD45RA+ naive and CD45RA-negative memory subsets. The origin of this receptor is a man aged 25-40 years in good health. The sample comprised memory CD4+ T cells sorted from blood. Described subset: CD45RA-negative fraction. The chain recombines TRBV7-6 with TRBJ1-4; D uncertain. The CDR3 DNA is TGTGCCAGCAGATCTAGAGGTGAAAAACTGTTTTTT. This codes for CASRSRGEKLFF.